This T cell receptor (beta chain) emerged from a study of human T cells and chemical hapten exposure. Turning to the study itself: Reading of the patch tests, which applied 0.01% DPC to the upper back, occurred at 6 days. Study-wide findings and caveats: The study found expanded TCRs formed significantly more large CDR3 similarity clusters than controls.

The CDR3 loop spans 13 amino acids. Per the germline V gene, CDR1 is MNHEY and CDR2 is SVGAGI. Trimming stripped 5 bases from V and 10 bases from J, with 18 bases between. The table lists this clonotype with many counts. The antigen is not known. Documented time point: patch test 2, 6 weeks after DPC sensitization. Treatment noted: therapeutic diphenylcyclopropenone sensitization with weekly scalp DPC. TCRdb processed the RACE reads anew with MiXCR; each CDR3 protein has one entry. The table records just over 40,000 distinct CDR3 sequences, over 3% of them present only once. Source: whole blood, taken in connection with sensitization to the hapten diphenylcyclopropenone (DPC). The J gene is TRBJ2-7, the V gene TRBV6-5, with D uncertain. The TCR comes from a man aged 35 to 55 with alopecia areata. Some clones in this sample may be carry-over from other donors' samples. This chain's CDR3 is CASSQPYSILQYF. In DNA, the CDR3 is TGTGCCAGCAGTCAGCCCTACAGCATCCTTCAGTACTTC.